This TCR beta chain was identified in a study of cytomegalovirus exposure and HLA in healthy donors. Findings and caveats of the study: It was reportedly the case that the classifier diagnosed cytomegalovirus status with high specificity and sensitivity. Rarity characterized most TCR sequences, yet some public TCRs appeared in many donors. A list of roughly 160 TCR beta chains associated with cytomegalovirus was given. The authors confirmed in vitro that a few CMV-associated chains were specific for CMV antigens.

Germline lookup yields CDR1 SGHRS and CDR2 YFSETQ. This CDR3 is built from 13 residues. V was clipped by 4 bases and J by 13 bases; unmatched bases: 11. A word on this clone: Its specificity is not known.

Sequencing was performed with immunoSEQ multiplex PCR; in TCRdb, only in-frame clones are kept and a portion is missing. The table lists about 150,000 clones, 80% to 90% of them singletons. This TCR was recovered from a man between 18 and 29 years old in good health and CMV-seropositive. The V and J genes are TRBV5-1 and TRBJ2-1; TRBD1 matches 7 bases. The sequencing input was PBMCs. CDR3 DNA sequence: TGCGCCAGCAGCCAGACAGGGTCACCGTCCCAGTTCTTC. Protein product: CASSQTGSPSQFF.